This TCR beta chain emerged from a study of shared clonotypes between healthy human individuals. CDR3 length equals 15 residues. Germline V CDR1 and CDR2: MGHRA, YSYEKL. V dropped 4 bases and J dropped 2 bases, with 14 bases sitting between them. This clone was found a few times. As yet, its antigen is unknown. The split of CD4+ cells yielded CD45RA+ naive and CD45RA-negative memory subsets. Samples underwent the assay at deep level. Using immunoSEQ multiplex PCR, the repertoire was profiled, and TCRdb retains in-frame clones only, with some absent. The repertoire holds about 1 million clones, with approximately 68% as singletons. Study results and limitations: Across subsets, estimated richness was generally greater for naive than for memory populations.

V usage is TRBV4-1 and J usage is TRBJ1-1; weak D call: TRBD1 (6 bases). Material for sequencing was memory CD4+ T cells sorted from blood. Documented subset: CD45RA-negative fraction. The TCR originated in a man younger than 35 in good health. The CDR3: CASSRELTGNTEAFF. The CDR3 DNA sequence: TGCGCCAGCAGCCGGGAACTGACAGGTAACACTGAAGCTTTCTTT.